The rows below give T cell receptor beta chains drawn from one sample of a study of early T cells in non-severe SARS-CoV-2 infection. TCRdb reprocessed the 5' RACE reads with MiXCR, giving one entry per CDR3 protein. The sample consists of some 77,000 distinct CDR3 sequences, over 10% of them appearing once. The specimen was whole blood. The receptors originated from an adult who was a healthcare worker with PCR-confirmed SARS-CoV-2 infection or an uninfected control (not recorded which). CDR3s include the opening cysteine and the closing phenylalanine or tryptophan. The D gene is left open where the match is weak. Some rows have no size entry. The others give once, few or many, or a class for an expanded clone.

TGTGCCACTCCTGGCGGGGGGACCTACAATGAGCAGTTCTTC,CATPGGGTYNEQFF,TRBD2,TRBJ2-1,NA,TRBV18
TGCGCCAGCAGCACAGCGAGGGGGGCCGGGGAGCTGTTTTTT,CASSTARGAGELFF,NA,TRBJ2-2,NA,TRBV10-2
TGCAGCGTGGGGACAGACTATGGCTACACCTTC,CSVGTDYGYTF,TRBD1,TRBJ1-2,NA,TRBV29-1
TGTGCCAGCAGTGTACAGATCAATGAGCAGTTCTTC,CASSVQINEQFF,NA,TRBJ2-1,few,TRBV28
TGTGCCAGCAGCCCGACAGGGATGGGCAATCAGCCCCAGCATTTT,CASSPTGMGNQPQHF,TRBD1,TRBJ1-5,NA,TRBV7-2
TGTGCCAGCAGCCCCCCTGAAAAGAACACTGAAGCTTTCTTT,CASSPPEKNTEAFF,NA,TRBJ1-1,many,TRBV7-9
TGTGCCAGCAGTGACAGGGGAAACTCTGGGGCCAACGTCCTGACTTTC,CASSDRGNSGANVLTF,NA,TRBJ2-6,many,TRBV6-4
TGCGCCAGCAGCTTGATCCCCGCTAGCACAGATACGCAGTATTTT,CASSLIPASTDTQYF,NA,TRBJ2-3,many,TRBV5-1
TGTGCCAGCGAGGGTGGAGGGTTGAACACTGAAGCTTTCTTT,CASEGGGLNTEAFF,NA,TRBJ1-1,few,TRBV2
TGTGCCAGCAGTGAAACTACAGAGAACACCGGGGAGCTGTTTTTT,CASSETTENTGELFF,NA,TRBJ2-2,NA,TRBV6-1
TGCAGCGTTCAGACAGGGGGCGAGCAGTACTTC,CSVQTGGEQYF,TRBD1,TRBJ2-7,NA,TRBV29-1
TGTGCCAGCAGTTACTCCCAGGGGATGCCCCTCCACTTT,CASSYSQGMPLHF,NA,TRBJ1-6,many,TRBV6-2/TRBV6-3
TGTGCCAGCAGTTACTCCACAGGAGGAAACACCATATATTTT,CASSYSTGGNTIYF,NA,TRBJ1-3,many,TRBV6-2/TRBV6-3
TGTGCCAGCAGTTACTCGTGGGGACAGGGGTTCTACGAGCAGTACTTC,CASSYSWGQGFYEQYF,TRBD1,TRBJ2-7,many,TRBV6-5
TGCAGCGTTGAAGTTGTCCCGGGACAGGGAACGGAGGAGCAGTACTTC,CSVEVVPGQGTEEQYF,TRBD1,TRBJ2-7,NA,TRBV29-1
TGTGCCAGCAGCTTAGATCCACAGGGGAATGAAGTAAGGGAAAAACTGTTTTTT,CASSLDPQGNEVREKLFF,TRBD1,TRBJ1-4,NA,TRBV11-2
TGTGCCAGCAGTCTTGGGACAGGGGGTAGCAATCAGCCCCAGCATTTT,CASSLGTGGSNQPQHF,TRBD1,TRBJ1-5,many,TRBV13
TGTGCCAGCAGCCCCCCAGGAAACACCATATATTTT,CASSPPGNTIYF,NA,TRBJ1-3,many,TRBV7-8
TGTGCCAGCAGCCCCATCGGGGATTACTACGAGCAGTACTTC,CASSPIGDYYEQYF,NA,TRBJ2-7,many,TRBV28
TGCGCCAGCAGCTTGGGCAGGGTGAACACCGGGGAGCTGTTTTTT,CASSLGRVNTGELFF,NA,TRBJ2-2,many,TRBV5-1
TGCAGTGTCAAACTAGCGTCGGATTACAATGAGCAGTTCTTC,CSVKLASDYNEQFF,TRBD2,TRBJ2-1,many,TRBV20-1
TGCAGCGCCGGAGACAGGGAAGGAGATACGCAGTATTTT,CSAGDREGDTQYF,TRBD1,TRBJ2-3,few,TRBV29-1
TGTGCCAGCAGACACGGAGGGGAAAGCACAGATACGCAGTATTTT,CASRHGGESTDTQYF,NA,TRBJ2-3,NA,TRBV28
TGTGCCAGCAGCTCCAGTCGAGTTAGGGCTGAAGCTTTCTTT,CASSSSRVRAEAFF,NA,TRBJ1-1,many,TRBV7-8
TGTGCCAGCACGGACTACAATGAGCAGTTCTTC,CASTDYNEQFF,NA,TRBJ2-1,many,TRBV28
TGCGCCAGCAGCCCCGGGACAGGGTCAGGGGAGCTGTTTTTT,CASSPGTGSGELFF,TRBD1,TRBJ2-2,NA,TRBV5-1
TGTGCCAGCACGCGAGGATTGGGAGCGGCCAATTACATTCAGTACTTC,CASTRGLGAANYIQYF,NA,TRBJ2-4,NA,TRBV7-2
TGTGCCAGCAGCCAAGCAGGGGGTTTCCAGTATTTT,CASSQAGGFQYF,TRBD1,TRBJ2-3,few,TRBV14
TGTGCCAGCAGTTACGCCGACGGGAATGAAAAACTGTTTTTT,CASSYADGNEKLFF,NA,TRBJ1-4,many,TRBV6-5
TGTGCCAGTAGTAGAGACTACCAAGGAGAGACCCAGTACTTC,CASSRDYQGETQYF,NA,TRBJ2-5,many,TRBV19
TGTGCCAGCAGCTTAGGAAGGACCACCGGAGGCGAGCAGTACTTC,CASSLGRTTGGEQYF,NA,TRBJ2-7,NA,TRBV11-2